Following are 26 T cell receptor beta chains from one sample sequenced in a study of shared clonotypes between healthy human individuals. Data came from immunoSEQ multiplex PCR; TCRdb stores just in-frame clones and leaves some out. The sample carries roughly 2,500,000 clones, under 95% recorded once. The sequenced sample consisted of naive CD4+ T cells from PBMCs. The subset denotes: CD45RA+ positively selected. The receptors come from a man aged 18 to 30 in good health. Some clones in this sample may be carry-over from other donors' samples.

With regard to this clone: Other nucleotide sequences in the sample specify the same CDR3. The chain recombines TRBV29-1 with TRBJ2-3, with TRBD2 matching 7 bases. With V trimmed by 6 bases and J by 4 bases, 7 bases remained unmatched. The CDR3 covers 13 residues. Germline CDR1 reads SQVTM; CDR2 reads ANQGSEA. The CDR3 DNA reads as TGCAGCGTGGATGGGGGGGGAGCAGATACGCAGTATTTT. Its protein is CSVDGGGADTQYF.

This chain links TRBV7-9 with TRBJ2-1; the D call may be TRBD1 or TRBD2 (7 bases each). The germline gives CDR1 SEHNR, CDR2 FQNEAQ (reference sequence). The CDR3 has 16 residues. Trimming pared 0 bases from V and 4 bases from J, leaving 13 bases between. The CDR3 protein is CASSLAQGGRYNEQFF. In nucleotides, the CDR3 is TGTGCCAGCAGCTTAGCCCAGGGGGGGAGATACAATGAGCAGTTCTTC.

The chain joins TRBV7-6 to TRBJ2-7; no reliable D call. This CDR3 has 16 amino acids. Germline-derived CDR1 and CDR2 are SGHVS and FNYEAQ. V was trimmed by 1 base and J by 2 bases, leaving 15 bases between them. CDR3 in DNA: TGTGCCAGCAGCTTAGTCAGCTCCCCCAGCACCTACGAGCAGTACTTC. Translating gives CASSLVSSPSTYEQYF.

The CDR3 loop is CASSPGQGGNQPQHF. In DNA form, the CDR3 reads TGTGCCAGCAGCCCGGGACAGGGTGGCAATCAGCCCCAGCATTTT. The chain is built from TRBV7-3 and TRBJ1-5; 9 nucleotides align to TRBD1. The CDR3 totals 15 residues. Germline-derived CDR1 and CDR2 are SGHTA and FQGTGA. After removal of 5 bases from V and 2 bases from J, the junction contained 4 bases not matched to a gene.

The V and J genes are TRBV13 and TRBJ2-3; TRBD2 matches at 9 bases. The CDR3 is 15 amino acids. Germline CDR1 reads PRHDT; CDR2 reads FYEKMQ (reference sequence). With 5 bases clipped from V and 9 bases from J, the junction kept 12 bases outside the gene matches. CDR3 nucleotides: TGTGCCAGCAGCCCTAGCGGGACCAGGGCGGACACGCAGTATTTT. It translates to CASSPSGTRADTQYF.

The chain employs TRBV4-1 and TRBJ2-5; 10 bases match TRBD2. The CDR3 has 15 residues. CDR1 MGHRA and CDR2 YSYEKL come from the germline V gene. Unmatched junction bases numbered 10, after V lost 8 bases and J lost 4 bases. CDR3 nucleotides: TGCGCCAGCGCACTCCTAGCGGGAGTTTCAGAGACCCAGTACTTC. Translating gives CASALLAGVSETQYF.

The chain employs TRBV7-8 and TRBJ2-7, with 7 positions matching TRBD2. V shed 3 bases and J 9 bases; nucleotides not matched to a gene: 17. CDR1 and CDR2 from the germline V gene are SGHVS and FQNEAQ. The CDR3 totals 16 residues. The CDR3 DNA sequence: TGTGCCAGCAGCTTGCCCGGTCCGGGACTACGCCTCAGGCAGTACTTC. Encoded protein: CASSLPGPGLRLRQYF.

The chain uses TRBV28 and TRBJ2-4; no clear D gene. Germline V CDR1 and CDR2: MDHEN, SYDVKM. The CDR3 runs 14 residues. Trimming removed 3 bases at V and 0 bases at J, with 6 bases between. CDR3 bases: TGTGCCAGCAGTTTCTACCTAGCCAAAAACATTCAGTACTTC. This translates into CASSFYLAKNIQYF.

The genes are TRBV13 and TRBJ1-2, with TRBD1 matching 9 bases. From germline, CDR1 is PRHDT and CDR2 FYEKMQ (reference sequence). The V gene end was trimmed by 5 bases and the J gene end by 4 bases; junction bases not matched to a gene: 11. There are 16 residues in the CDR3. This CDR3 reads CASSPTGTGYAYGYTF. In nucleotides, the CDR3 is TGTGCCAGCAGCCCAACCGGGACAGGGTACGCCTATGGCTACACCTTC.

The chain couples TRBV18 to TRBJ2-7; D unresolved. CDR1 and CDR2 from the germline V gene are KGHSH and LQKENI. V lost 6 bases and J lost 2, with 14 bases in between. The CDR3 spans 14 residues. CDR3 DNA sequence: TGTGCCAGCTCCTCCCGCGCGGAGACCTACGAGCAGTACTTC. Translated, it gives CASSSRAETYEQYF.

The chain has TRBV27 and TRBJ2-1, with D perhaps TRBD2 (5 bases). The CDR3 spans 13 residues. V dropped 6 bases and J dropped 5 bases, with 11 bases sitting between them. CDR1 and CDR2 (germline): MNHEY, SMNVEV (reference sequence). In DNA, the CDR3 is TGTGCCAGCAGAGGACTTTATAACAATGAGCAGTTCTTC. This encodes CASRGLYNNEQFF.

The J gene is TRBJ2-5, the V gene TRBV14; D perhaps matches TRBD2 (5 bases). V lost 4 bases and J 2 bases, leaving 8 bases between the germline ends. This CDR3 has 13 residues. In germline, CDR1 is SGHDN, CDR2 FVKESK. Here the CDR3 reads CASSRGFQETQYF. CDR3 bases: TGTGCCAGCAGCCGCGGGTTTCAAGAGACCCAGTACTTC.

This chain connects TRBV9 to TRBJ2-5; no clear D gene. The germline V gene encodes CDR1 SGDLS and CDR2 YYNGEE. V lost 4 bases and J 4 bases, leaving 14 bases between the germline ends. The CDR3 spans 14 residues. The CDR3 DNA reads as TGTGCCAGCAGCCCACGTGACAACTTAGAGACCCAGTACTTC. Translating it yields CASSPRDNLETQYF. Full variable domain (missing parts from reference TRBV9 and TRBJ2-5): DSGVTQTPKHLITATGQRVTLRCSPRSGDLSVYWYQQSLDQGLQFLIQYYNGEERAKGNILERFSAQQFPDLHSELNLSSLELGDSALYFCASSPRDNLETQYFGPGTRLLVL.

The chain employs TRBV23-1 and TRBJ2-7; 7 bases align to TRBD1. TRBV23-1 counts as an open reading frame of uncertain function. The V gene end was trimmed by 0 bases and the J gene end by 2 bases; junction bases not matched to a gene: 4. The CDR3 spans 15 residues. For the CDR3, the DNA is TGCGCCAGCAGTCAATCGGACAGGAATCCCTACGAGCAGTACTTC. This gives the protein CASSQSDRNPYEQYF.

This chain uses TRBV21-1 with TRBJ1-1. TRBV21-1 corresponds to a pseudogene. This CDR3 is 16 amino acids long. The chain's CDR3 is CASSPRQWRSDTEAFF. DNA of the CDR3: TGTGCCAGCAGCCCGCGTCAGTGGCGATCCGACACTGAAGCTTTCTTT.

This clone was observed a few times. The chain carries TRBV9 and TRBJ1-3; 8 positions match TRBD1. The CDR3 sequence is 15 residues long. Trimming at V came to 3 bases and at J to 3 bases, leaving 5 bases not matched to a gene. From germline, CDR1 is SGDLS and CDR2 YYNGEE. CDR3 DNA sequence: TGTGCCAGCAGCGCTACAGGGACAGGTGGAAACACCATATATTTT. Translation: CASSATGTGGNTIYF.

This clone was detected only once. The rearrangement links TRBV5-1 to TRBJ2-1, with TRBD2 matching 14 bases. This CDR3 spans 18 amino acids. The germline V gene has CDR1 SGHRS and CDR2 YFSETQ. The V gene end was trimmed by 2 bases and the J gene end by 4 bases; junction bases not matched to a gene: 8. Here the CDR3 reads CASSFRRTSGRLYNEQFF. The CDR3 DNA sequence: TGCGCCAGCAGCTTCCGAAGGACTAGCGGGAGGTTATACAATGAGCAGTTCTTC.

The chain links TRBV7-3 to TRBJ2-5, with 7 positions matching TRBD1. The CDR3 has 14 amino acids. With 5 bases clipped from V and 5 bases from J, the junction kept 8 bases outside the gene matches. CDR1 and CDR2 (germline): SGHTA, FQGTGA. The CDR3 sequence is CASSKDREPETQYF. CDR3 nucleotide sequence: TGTGCCAGCAGCAAAGACAGGGAACCCGAGACCCAGTACTTC.

The V and J genes are TRBV7-2 and TRBJ1-5; D unclear. The CDR3 totals 15 residues. Germline V gene sequence: CDR1 SGHTA, CDR2 FQGNSA. V was trimmed by 1 base and J by 0 bases, leaving 7 bases between them. The CDR3 is CASSLVTRSNQPQHF. The DNA of the CDR3 is TGTGCCAGCAGCTTAGTGACACGTAGCAATCAGCCCCAGCATTTT.

The chain uses TRBV7-2 and TRBJ1-1, with 7 bases matching TRBD1. J lost 4 bases, V lost 2 bases, and 10 bases had no gene match. Germline V gene lookup returns CDR1 SGHTA and CDR2 FQGNSA. The CDR3 sequence is 16 residues long. CDR3 protein: CASSLYTGAMGTEAFF. The CDR3 DNA reads TGTGCCAGCAGCTTATATACAGGGGCGATGGGCACTGAAGCTTTCTTT. The full variable domain, rest sourced from reference TRBV7-2 and TRBJ1-1, is GAGVSQSPSNKVTEKGKDVELRCDPISGHTALYWYRQSLGQGLEFLIYFQGNSAPDKSGLPSDRFSAERTGGSVSTLTIQRTQQEDSAVYLCASSLYTGAMGTEAFFGQGTRLTVV.

This rearrangement joins TRBV6-1 to TRBJ2-1; TRBD2 matches 16 bases. Trimming took 4 bases from V and 15 from J; bases not matched to a gene: 3. Germline V lookup: CDR1 MNHNS, CDR2 SASEGT. This CDR3 has 13 residues. The CDR3 DNA sequence: TGTGCCAGCAGTGGGGGACTAGCGGGAGGGCCGTTCTTC. Its translation is CASSGGLAGGPFF.

This rearrangement joins TRBV6-1 to TRBJ2-2; D remains ambiguous. The germline V gene encodes CDR1 MNHNS and CDR2 SASEGT. Trimming took 4 bases from V and 4 from J, leaving 13 bases between them. This CDR3 comprises 15 residues. The CDR3 here is CASSGILGGTGELFF. For the CDR3, the DNA is TGTGCCAGCAGTGGGATATTGGGCGGCACCGGGGAGCTGTTTTTT.

The chain uses TRBV7-8 and TRBJ2-7; weak D call: TRBD2 (5 bases). The CDR3 is made up of 14 amino acids. Germline-derived CDR1 and CDR2 are SGHVS and FQNEAQ. V shed 7 bases and J shed 1 base, with 14 bases lying between them. As DNA, the CDR3 is TGTGCCAGCAAACCGGGGTGGCCTTCCTACGAGCAGTACTTC. This sequence encodes CASKPGWPSYEQYF.

V and J are TRBV18 and TRBJ1-4; 7 bases are a match to TRBD1. Germline loops: CDR1 KGHSH, CDR2 LQKENI. Germline trimming cut 6 bases from V and 4 bases from J; bases unmatched to any gene: 11. The CDR3 contains 16 residues. This CDR3 reads CASSPQDRQFNEKLFF. DNA of the CDR3: TGTGCCAGCTCCCCCCAGGACAGGCAATTTAATGAAAAACTGTTTTTT.

The rearrangement joins TRBV6-5 to TRBJ2-1, with TRBD1 identical over 10 bases. The CDR3 sequence is 14 residues long. Trimming at V came to 7 bases and at J to 7 bases, leaving 7 bases not matched to a gene. Germline V CDR1 and CDR2: MNHEY, SVGAGI. CDR3 bases: TGTGCCAGCAAAGACAGGGGGCCTTCTAATGAGCAGTTCTTC. It codes for CASKDRGPSNEQFF.

The chain recombines TRBV5-4 with TRBJ1-1; D perhaps matches TRBD1 (5 bases). Trimming pared 7 bases from V and 2 bases from J, leaving 12 bases between. Germline CDR1 and CDR2: SGHNT and YYREEE (reference sequence). There are 13 residues in the CDR3. CDR3 region: CASWGTANTEAFF. In DNA, the CDR3 is TGTGCCAGCTGGGGGACGGCCAACACTGAAGCTTTCTTT.